In this sample, the clone carrying this T cell receptor (beta chain) turned up a few times. Antigen: not known. This sample was included in a study of radiation and T cells in renal cell carcinoma. Study background: Nephrectomy followed 15 Gy stereotactic body radiation by 4 weeks.

Sequenced by immunoSEQ multiplex PCR; TCRdb stores in-frame clones only, minus some. The sample lists more than 95,000 clones; around 83% were seen once. The germline V gene encodes CDR1 SEHNR and CDR2 FQNEAQ (reference sequence). CDR3 length: 14 amino acids. V was clipped by 5 bases and J by 4 bases, with 14 bases between them. Regarding the study as a whole: No pretreatment tumor biopsies were available for baseline clonotypes. From baseline, blood top tumor clonotypes peaked at 2 weeks post-radiation.

As to time point: baseline pretreatment blood. Noted treatment: 15 Gy SBRT to primary tumor, nephrectomy 4 weeks later. Radiation-treated patients gave blood at baseline, week 2 and week 4. The receptor's source is a woman aged 55-70 years with renal cell carcinoma. The chain couples TRBV7-9 to TRBJ1-2; possible D gene TRBD1, 6 bases. The sample in question was blood, obtained from a patient whose treatment included radiotherapy and nephrectomy. CDR3 protein: CASSPTQGFYGYTF. The CDR3 DNA follows: TGTGCCAGCAGCCCCACACAGGGTTTCTATGGCTACACCTTC.